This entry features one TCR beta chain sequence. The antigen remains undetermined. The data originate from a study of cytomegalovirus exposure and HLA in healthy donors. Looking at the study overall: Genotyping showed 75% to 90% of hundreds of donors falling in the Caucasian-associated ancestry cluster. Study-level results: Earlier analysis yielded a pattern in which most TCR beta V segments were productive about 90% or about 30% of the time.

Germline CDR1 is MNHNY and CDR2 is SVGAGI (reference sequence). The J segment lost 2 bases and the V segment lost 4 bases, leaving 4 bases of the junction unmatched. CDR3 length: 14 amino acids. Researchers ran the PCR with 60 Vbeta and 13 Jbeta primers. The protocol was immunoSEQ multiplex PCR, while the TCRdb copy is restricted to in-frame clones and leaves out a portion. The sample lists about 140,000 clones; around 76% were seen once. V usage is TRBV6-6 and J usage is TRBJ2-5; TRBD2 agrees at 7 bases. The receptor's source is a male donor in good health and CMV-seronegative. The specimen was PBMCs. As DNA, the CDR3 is TGTGCCAGCAGTTTCCCTAGCGGTCAAGAGACCCAGTACTTC. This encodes CASSFPSGQETQYF.